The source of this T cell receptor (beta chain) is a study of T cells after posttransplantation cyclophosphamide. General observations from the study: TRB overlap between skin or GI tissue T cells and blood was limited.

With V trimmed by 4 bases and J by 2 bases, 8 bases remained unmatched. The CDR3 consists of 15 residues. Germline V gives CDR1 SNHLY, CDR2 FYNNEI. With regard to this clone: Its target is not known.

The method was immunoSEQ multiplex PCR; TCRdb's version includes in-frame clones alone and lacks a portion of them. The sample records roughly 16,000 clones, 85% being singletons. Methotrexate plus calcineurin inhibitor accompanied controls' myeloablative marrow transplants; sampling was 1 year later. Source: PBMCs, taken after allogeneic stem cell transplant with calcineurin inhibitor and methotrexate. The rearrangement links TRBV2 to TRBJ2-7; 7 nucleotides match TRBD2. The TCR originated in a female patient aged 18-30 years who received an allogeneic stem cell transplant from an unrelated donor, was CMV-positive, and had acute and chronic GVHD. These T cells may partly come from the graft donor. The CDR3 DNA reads TGTGCCAGCAGTGCGACTAGCCGAACGACCTACGAGCAGTACTTC. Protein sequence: CASSATSRTTYEQYF.